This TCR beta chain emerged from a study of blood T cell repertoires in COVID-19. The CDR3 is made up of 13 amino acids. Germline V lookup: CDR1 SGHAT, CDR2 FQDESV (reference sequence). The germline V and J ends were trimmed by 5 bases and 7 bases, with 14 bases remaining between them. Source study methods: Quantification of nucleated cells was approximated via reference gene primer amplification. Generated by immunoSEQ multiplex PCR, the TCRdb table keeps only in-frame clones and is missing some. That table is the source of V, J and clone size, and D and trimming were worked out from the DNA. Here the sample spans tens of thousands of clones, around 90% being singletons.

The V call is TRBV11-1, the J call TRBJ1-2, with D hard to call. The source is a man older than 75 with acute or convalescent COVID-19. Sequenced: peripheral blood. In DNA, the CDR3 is TGTGCCAGCAGCCTGGGGTCCGGGGTTGGCTACACCTTC. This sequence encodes CASSLGSGVGYTF.